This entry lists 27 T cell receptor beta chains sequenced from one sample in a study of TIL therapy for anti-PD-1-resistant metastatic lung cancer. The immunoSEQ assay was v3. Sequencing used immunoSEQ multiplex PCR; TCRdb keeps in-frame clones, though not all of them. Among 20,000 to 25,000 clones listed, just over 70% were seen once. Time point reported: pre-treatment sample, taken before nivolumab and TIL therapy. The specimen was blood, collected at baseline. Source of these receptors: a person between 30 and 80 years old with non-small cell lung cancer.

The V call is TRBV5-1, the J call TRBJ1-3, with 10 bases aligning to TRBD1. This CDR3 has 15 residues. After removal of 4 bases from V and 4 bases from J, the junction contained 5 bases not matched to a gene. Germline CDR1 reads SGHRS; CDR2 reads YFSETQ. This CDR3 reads CASSPDRGQGNTIYF. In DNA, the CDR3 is TGCGCCAGCAGCCCTGACAGGGGGCAAGGAAACACCATATATTTT.

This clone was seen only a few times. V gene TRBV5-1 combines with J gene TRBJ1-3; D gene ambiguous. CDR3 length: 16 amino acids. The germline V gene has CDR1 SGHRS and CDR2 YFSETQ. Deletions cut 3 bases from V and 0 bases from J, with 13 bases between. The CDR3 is CASSWGYGSSGNTIYF. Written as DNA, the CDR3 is TGCGCCAGCAGCTGGGGTTATGGCAGCTCTGGAAACACCATATATTTT.

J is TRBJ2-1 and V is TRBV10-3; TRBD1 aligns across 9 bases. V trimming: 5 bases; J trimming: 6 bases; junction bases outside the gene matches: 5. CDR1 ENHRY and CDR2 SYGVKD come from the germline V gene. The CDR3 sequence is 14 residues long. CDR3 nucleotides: TGTGCCATCAGTCCGGGACAGGGTATCAATGAGCAGTTCTTC. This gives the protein CAISPGQGINEQFF.

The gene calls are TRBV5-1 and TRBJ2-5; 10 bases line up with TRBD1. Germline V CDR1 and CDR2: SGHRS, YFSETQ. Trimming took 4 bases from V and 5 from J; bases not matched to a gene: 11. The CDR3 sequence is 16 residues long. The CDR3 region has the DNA TGCGCCAGCAGCCGATCCCCGGGACAGGGGTGGGAGACCCAGTACTTC. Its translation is CASSRSPGQGWETQYF.

CDR3 sequence (DNA): TGTGCCAGCAGCTTAGAGTTCTTC. Translated: CASSLEFF. This chain uses TRBV7-9 with TRBJ2-1; D uncertain. There are 8 residues in the CDR3. Trimming removed 1 base at V and 14 bases at J, with 0 bases between. Germline-derived CDR1 and CDR2 are SEHNR and FQNEAQ (reference sequence).

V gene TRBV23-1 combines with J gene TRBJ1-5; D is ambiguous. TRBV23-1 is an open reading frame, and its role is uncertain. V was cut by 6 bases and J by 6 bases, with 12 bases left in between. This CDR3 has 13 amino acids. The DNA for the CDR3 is TGCGCCAGCAGCCGGACTCGGTTTCAGCCCCAGCATTTT. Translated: CASSRTRFQPQHF.

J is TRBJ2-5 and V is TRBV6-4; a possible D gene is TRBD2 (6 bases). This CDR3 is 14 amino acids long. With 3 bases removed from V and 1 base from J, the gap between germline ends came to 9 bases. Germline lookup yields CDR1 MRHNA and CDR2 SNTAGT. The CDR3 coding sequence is TGTGCCAGCAGTGAAGGCGGGGCCCAAGAGACCCAGTACTTC. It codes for CASSEGGAQETQYF.

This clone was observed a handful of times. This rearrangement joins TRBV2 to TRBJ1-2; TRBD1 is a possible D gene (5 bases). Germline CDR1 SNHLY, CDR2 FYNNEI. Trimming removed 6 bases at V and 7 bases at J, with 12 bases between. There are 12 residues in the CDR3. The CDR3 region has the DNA TGTGCCAGCAGGACGGGGGGAGGTGGCTACACCTTC. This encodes CASRTGGGGYTF.

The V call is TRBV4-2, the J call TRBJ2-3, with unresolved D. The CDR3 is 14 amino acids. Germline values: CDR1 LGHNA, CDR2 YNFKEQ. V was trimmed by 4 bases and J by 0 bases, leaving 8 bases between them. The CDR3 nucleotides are TGTGCCAGCAGCCTAGATTTCAGCACAGATACGCAGTATTTT. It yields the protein CASSLDFSTDTQYF.

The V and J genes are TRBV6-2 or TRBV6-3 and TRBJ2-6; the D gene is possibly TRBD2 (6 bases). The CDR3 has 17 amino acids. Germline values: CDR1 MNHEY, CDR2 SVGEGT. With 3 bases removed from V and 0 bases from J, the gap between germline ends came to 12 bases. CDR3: CASSYGGMVSGANVLTF. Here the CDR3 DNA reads TGTGCCAGCAGTTATGGGGGGATGGTCTCTGGGGCCAACGTCCTGACTTTC.

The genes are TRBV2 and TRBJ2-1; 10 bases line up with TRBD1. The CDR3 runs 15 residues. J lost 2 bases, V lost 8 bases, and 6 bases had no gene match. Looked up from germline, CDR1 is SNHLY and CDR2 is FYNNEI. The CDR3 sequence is CASYRDRGPYNEQFF. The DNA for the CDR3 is TGTGCCAGCTACCGGGACAGGGGTCCCTACAATGAGCAGTTCTTC.

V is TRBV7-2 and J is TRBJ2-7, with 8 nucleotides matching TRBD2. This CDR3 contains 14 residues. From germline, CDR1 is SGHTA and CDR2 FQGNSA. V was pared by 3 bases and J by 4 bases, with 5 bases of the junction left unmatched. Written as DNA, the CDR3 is TGTGCCAGCAGCTTTTCGGGGGGGTCGTACGAGCAGTACTTC. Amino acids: CASSFSGGSYEQYF.

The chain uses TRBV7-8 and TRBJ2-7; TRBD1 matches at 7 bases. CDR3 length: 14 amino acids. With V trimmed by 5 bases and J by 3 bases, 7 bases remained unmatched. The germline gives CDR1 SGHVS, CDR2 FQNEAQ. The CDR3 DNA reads TGTGCCAGCAGCCCCCGACAGGGAATCTACGAGCAGTACTTC. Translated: CASSPRQGIYEQYF.

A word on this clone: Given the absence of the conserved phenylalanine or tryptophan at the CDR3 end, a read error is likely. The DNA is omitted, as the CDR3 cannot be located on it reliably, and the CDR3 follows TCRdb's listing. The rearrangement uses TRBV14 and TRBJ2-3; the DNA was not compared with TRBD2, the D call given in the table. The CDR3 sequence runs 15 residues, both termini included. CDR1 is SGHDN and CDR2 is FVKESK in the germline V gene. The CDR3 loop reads CASSQDGLDSRPLFI.

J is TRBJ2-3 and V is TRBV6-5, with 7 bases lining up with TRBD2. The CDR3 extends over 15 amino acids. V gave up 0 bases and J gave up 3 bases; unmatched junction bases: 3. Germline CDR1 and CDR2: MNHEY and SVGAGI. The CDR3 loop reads CASSYSLAVTDTQYF. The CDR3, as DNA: TGTGCCAGCAGTTACTCTCTAGCGGTAACAGATACGCAGTATTTT.

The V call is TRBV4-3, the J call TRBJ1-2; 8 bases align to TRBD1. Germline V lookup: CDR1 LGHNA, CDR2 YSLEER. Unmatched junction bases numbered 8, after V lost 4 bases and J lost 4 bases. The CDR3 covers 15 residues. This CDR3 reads CASSPWRQGLYGYTF. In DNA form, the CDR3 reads TGCGCCAGCAGCCCTTGGAGACAGGGGCTCTATGGCTACACCTTC.

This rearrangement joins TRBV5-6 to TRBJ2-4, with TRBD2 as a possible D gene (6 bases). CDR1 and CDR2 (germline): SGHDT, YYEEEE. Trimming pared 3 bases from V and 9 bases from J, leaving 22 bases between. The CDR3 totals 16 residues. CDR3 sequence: CASSSGLWPVIGIQYF. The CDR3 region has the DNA TGTGCCAGCAGCTCGGGACTCTGGCCGGTAATCGGCATTCAGTACTTC.

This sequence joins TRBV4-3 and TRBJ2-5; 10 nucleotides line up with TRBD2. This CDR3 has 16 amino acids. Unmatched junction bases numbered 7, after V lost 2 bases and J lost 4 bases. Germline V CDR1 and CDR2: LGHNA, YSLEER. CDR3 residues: CASSQNSGGRGETQYF. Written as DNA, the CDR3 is TGCGCCAGCAGCCAAAATAGCGGGGGGAGGGGAGAGACCCAGTACTTC.

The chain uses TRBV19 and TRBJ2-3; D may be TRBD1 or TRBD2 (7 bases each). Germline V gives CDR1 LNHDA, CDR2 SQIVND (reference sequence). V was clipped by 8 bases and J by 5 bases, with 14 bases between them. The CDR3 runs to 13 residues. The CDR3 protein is CASPSGGGDTQYF. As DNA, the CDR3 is TGTGCCAGTCCCTCAGGGGGGGGAGATACGCAGTATTTT.

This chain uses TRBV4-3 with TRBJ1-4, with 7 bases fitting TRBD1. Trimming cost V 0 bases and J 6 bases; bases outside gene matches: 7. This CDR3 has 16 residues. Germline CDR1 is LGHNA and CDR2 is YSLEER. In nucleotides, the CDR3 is TGCGCCAGCAGCCAAGATCAAGGGGGCATTCATGAAAAACTGTTTTTT. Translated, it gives CASSQDQGGIHEKLFF.

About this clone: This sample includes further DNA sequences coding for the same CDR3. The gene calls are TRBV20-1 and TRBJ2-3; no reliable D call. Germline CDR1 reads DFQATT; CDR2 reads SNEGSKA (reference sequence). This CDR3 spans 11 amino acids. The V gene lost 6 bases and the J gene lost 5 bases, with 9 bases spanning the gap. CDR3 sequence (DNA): TGCAGTGCCCAACTGGGAGATACGCAGTATTTT. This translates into CSAQLGDTQYF.

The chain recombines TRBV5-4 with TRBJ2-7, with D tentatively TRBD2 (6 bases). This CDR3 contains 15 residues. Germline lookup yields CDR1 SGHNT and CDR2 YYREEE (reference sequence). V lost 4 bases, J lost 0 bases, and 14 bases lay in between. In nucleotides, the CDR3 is TGTGCCAGCAGCCTTAAAGGGACTGGCTCCTACGAGCAGTACTTC. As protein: CASSLKGTGSYEQYF.

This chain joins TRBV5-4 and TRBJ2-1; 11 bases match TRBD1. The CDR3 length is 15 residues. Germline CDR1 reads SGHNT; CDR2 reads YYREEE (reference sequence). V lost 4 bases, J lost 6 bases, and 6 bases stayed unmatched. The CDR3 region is CASSPDRGRPNEQFF. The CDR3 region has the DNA TGTGCCAGCAGCCCGGACAGGGGGCGTCCCAATGAGCAGTTCTTC.

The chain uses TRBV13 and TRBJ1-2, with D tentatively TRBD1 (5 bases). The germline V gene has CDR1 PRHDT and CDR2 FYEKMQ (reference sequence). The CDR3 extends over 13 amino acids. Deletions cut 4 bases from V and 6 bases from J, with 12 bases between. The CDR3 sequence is CASSSSGIDGYTF. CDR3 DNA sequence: TGTGCCAGCAGCTCGTCAGGGATAGATGGCTACACCTTC.

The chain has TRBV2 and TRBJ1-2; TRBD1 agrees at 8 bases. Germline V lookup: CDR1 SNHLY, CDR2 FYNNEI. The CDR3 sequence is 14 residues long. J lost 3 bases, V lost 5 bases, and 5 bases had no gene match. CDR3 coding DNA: TGTGCCAGCAGTTTTACAGGGGGTGACTATGGCTACACCTTC. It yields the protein CASSFTGGDYGYTF.

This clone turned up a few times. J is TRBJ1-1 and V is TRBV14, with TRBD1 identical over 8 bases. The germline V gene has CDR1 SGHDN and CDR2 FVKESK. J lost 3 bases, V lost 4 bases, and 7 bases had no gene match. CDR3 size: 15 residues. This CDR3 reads CASSRSRGPYTEAFF. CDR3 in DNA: TGTGCCAGCAGCCGAAGCAGGGGGCCGTACACTGAAGCTTTCTTT.

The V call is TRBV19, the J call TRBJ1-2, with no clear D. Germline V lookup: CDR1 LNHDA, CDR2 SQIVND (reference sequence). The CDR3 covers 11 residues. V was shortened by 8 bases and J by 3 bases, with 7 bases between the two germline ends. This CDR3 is CASQKDYGYTF. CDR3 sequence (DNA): TGTGCCAGTCAAAAAGACTATGGCTACACCTTC. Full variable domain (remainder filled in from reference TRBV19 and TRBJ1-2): DGGITQSPKYLFRKEGQNVTLSCEQNLNHDAMYWYRQDPGQGLRLIYYSQIVNDFQKGDIAEGYSVSREKKESFPLTVTSAQKNPTAFYLCASQKDYGYTFGSGTRLTVV.